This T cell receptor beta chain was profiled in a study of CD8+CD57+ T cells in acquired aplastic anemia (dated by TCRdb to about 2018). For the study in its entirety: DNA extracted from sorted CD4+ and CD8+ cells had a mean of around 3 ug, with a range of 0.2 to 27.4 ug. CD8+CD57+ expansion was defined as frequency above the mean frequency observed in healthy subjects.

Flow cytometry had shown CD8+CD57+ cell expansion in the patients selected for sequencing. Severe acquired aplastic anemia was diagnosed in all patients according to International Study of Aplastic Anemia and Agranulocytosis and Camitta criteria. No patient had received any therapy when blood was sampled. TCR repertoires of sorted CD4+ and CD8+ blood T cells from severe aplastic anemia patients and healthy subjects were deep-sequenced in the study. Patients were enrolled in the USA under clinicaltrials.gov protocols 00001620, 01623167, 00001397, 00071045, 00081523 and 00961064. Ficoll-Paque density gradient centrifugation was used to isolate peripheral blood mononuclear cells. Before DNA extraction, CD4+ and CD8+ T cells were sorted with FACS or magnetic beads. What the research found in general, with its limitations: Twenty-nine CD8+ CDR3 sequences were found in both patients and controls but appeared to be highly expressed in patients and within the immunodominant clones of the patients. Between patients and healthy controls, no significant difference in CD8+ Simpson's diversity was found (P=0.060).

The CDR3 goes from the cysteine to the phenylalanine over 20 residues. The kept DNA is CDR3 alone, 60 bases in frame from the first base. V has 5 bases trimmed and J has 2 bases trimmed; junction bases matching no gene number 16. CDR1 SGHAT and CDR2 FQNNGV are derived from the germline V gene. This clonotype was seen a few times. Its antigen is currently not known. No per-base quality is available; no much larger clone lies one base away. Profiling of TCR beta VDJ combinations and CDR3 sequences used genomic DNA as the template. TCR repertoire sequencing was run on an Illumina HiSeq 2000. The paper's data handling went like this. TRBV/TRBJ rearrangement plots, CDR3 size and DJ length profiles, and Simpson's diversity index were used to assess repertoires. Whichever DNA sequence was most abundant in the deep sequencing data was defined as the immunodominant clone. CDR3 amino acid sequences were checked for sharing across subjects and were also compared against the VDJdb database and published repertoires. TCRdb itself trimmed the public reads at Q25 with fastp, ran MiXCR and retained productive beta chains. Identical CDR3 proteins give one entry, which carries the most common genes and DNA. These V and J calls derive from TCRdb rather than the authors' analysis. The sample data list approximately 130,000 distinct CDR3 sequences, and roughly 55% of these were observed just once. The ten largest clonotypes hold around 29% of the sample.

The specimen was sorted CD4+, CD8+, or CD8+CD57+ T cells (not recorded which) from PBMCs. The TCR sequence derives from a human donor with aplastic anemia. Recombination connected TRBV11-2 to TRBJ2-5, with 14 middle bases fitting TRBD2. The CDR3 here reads CASSDPLTSGGVGGQETQYF. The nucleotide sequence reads TGTGCCAGCAGCGACCCCCTGACTAGCGGGGGGGTAGGGGGGCAAGAGACCCAGTACTTC.